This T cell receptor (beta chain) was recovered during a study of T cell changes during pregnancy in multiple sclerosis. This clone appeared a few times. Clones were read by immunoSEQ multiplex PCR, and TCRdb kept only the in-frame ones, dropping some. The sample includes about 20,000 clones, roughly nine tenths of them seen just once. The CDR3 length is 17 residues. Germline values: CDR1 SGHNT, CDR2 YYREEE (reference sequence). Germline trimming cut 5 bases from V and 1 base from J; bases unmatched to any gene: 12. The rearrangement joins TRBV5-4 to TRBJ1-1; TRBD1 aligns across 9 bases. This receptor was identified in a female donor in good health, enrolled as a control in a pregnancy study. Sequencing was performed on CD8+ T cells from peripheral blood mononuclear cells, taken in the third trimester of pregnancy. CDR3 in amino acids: CASRPSPGQGSNTEAFF. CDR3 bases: TGTGCCAGCAGACCAAGCCCGGGACAGGGATCGAACACTGAAGCTTTCTTT.